The 14 T cell receptor beta chains in this list originate from one sample, sequenced in a study of identical twins. TCRdb re-called the 5' RACE reads through MiXCR, storing one row per CDR3 protein. The sample lists approximately 690,000 distinct CDR3 sequences, 5.5% to 7.5% occurring once. The material sequenced was naive T cells sorted from blood. The receptor set was obtained from a man younger than 35 in good health.

This clonotype has only a few counts. The chain is built from TRBV3-1 and TRBJ2-1; 9 bases match TRBD2. In germline, CDR1 is LGHDT, CDR2 YNNKEL (reference sequence). V lost 0 bases and J lost 0; bases outside the gene matches: 3. The CDR3 extends over 17 amino acids. In DNA form, the CDR3 reads TGTGCCAGCAGCCAAGAGCCTAGCGGGAACTCCTACAATGAGCAGTTCTTC. Its protein product is CASSQEPSGNSYNEQFF.

This clonotype was observed a handful of times. The rearrangement joins TRBV5-1 to TRBJ1-5; no reliable D call. This CDR3 is built from 15 residues. V lost 0 bases to trimming and J lost 3 bases, with 10 bases between them. CDR1 SGHRS and CDR2 YFSETQ come from the germline V gene. The CDR3: CASSLDNRPNQPQHF. DNA for the CDR3: TGCGCCAGCAGCTTGGACAACCGCCCCAATCAGCCCCAGCATTTT.

The chain uses TRBV18 and TRBJ2-7; D is uncertain. The germline V gene encodes CDR1 KGHSH and CDR2 LQKENI. CDR3 length equals 12 residues. The V end was cut by 3 bases, the J end by 5 bases, with 8 bases between. CDR3 coding DNA: TGTGCCAGCTCACCTCAAAGCGACGAGCAGTACTTC. It codes for CASSPQSDEQYF. The full variable domain, completed using reference TRBV18 and TRBJ2-7, is NAGVMQNPRHLVRRRGQEARLRCSPMKGHSHVYWYRQLPEEGLKFMVYLQKENIIDESGMPKERFSAEFPKEGPSILRIQQVVRGDSAAYFCASSPQSDEQYFGPGTRLTVT.

CDR3 DNA sequence: TGTGCCAGCAGCCAGGGCTTCCAAACAGGAAACTATGGCTACACCTTC. Amino acid sequence: CASSQGFQTGNYGYTF. The chain employs TRBV3-1 and TRBJ1-2; maybe TRBD1 (5 bases). This CDR3 is 16 amino acids long. CDR1 and CDR2 (germline): LGHDT, YNNKEL (reference sequence). Trimming shortened V by 3 bases and J by 2 bases, and 16 bases separated the two germline ends.

The sample holds a few counts of this clonotype. This rearrangement joins TRBV27 to TRBJ2-1, with a tentative D call TRBD1 (5 bases). CDR3 length: 14 amino acids. The V end was cut by 0 bases, the J end by 8 bases, with 11 bases between. The V gene's germline CDR1 is MNHEY and CDR2 SMNVEV (reference sequence). CDR3 sequence (DNA): TGTGCCAGCAGTTTATCTAGGGGTCGGCATGAGCAGTTCTTC. Amino acid sequence: CASSLSRGRHEQFF.

This clonotype appeared a few times. The chain uses TRBV7-9 and TRBJ1-6; TRBD1 agrees at 9 bases. The CDR3 sequence is 15 residues long. Germline trimming cut 5 bases from V and 10 bases from J; bases unmatched to any gene: 9. Per the germline V gene, CDR1 is SEHNR and CDR2 is FQNEAQ (reference sequence). The CDR3 is CASSPPGQGLSPLHF. The CDR3 coding sequence is TGTGCCAGCAGCCCTCCGGGACAGGGTTTGTCACCCCTCCACTTT.

This clonotype showed up many times. The rearrangement joins TRBV11-3 to TRBJ1-1; maybe TRBD1 (6 bases). Germline V gene lookup returns CDR1 SGHNT and CDR2 YENEEA. The CDR3 spans 15 residues. V dropped 3 bases and J dropped 1 base, with 12 bases sitting between them. CDR3 sequence reads: CASSFTGNQNTEAFF. In DNA form, the CDR3 reads TGTGCCAGCAGCTTCACAGGGAATCAGAACACTGAAGCTTTCTTT.

This clonotype showed up many times. The chain links TRBV20-1 to TRBJ2-1, with D possibly TRBD2 on 5 matching bases. The germline CDR1 and CDR2 sequences are DFQATT and SNEGSKA (reference sequence). V gave up 6 bases and J gave up 3 bases, with 6 bases separating them. The CDR3 contains 11 residues. As DNA, the CDR3 is TGCAGTGCCGGACTCTACAATGAGCAGTTCTTC. Protein: CSAGLYNEQFF.

This clonotype was detected many times. The chain is built from TRBV20-1 and TRBJ1-1, with D perhaps TRBD1 (5 bases). The CDR3 length is 15 residues. With 4 bases removed from V and 6 bases from J, the gap between germline ends came to 21 bases. Germline V gene lookup returns CDR1 DFQATT and CDR2 SNEGSKA (reference sequence). In DNA form, the CDR3 reads TGCAGTGCTAAACAACTAGGACACGAAGCGGCTGAAGCTTTCTTT. Translating it yields CSAKQLGHEAAEAFF.

The sample holds many counts of this clonotype. The rearrangement links TRBV24-1 to TRBJ2-3, with 9 nucleotides matching TRBD1. Unmatched junction bases numbered 4, after V lost 2 bases and J lost 2 bases. Germline V gives CDR1 KGHDR, CDR2 SFDVKD. This CDR3 spans 16 amino acids. This chain's CDR3 is CATSDSTGGTTDTQYF. DNA of the CDR3: TGTGCCACCAGTGATTCGACAGGGGGGACCACAGATACGCAGTATTTT.

This clonotype was picked up a small number of times. This chain joins TRBV14 and TRBJ2-7; a possible D gene is TRBD1 (6 bases). CDR1 and CDR2 (germline): SGHDN, FVKESK. Deletions cut 1 base from V and 7 bases from J, with 14 bases between. This CDR3 spans 14 amino acids. CDR3 sequence reads: CASSQGPGAREQYF. DNA of the CDR3: TGTGCCAGCAGCCAAGGGCCAGGGGCACGGGAGCAGTACTTC.

This clonotype was found many times. This chain links TRBV27 with TRBJ2-7, with 10 bases identical to TRBD2. Germline values: CDR1 MNHEY, CDR2 SMNVEV (reference sequence). The CDR3 runs 17 residues. The V segment lost 5 bases and the J segment 6 bases; nucleotides outside the gene matches: 16. CDR3 sequence reads: CASSLRASGRGGGEQYV. The CDR3 DNA reads as TGTGCCAGCAGTCTACGCGCAAGCGGGAGGGGAGGAGGCGAGCAGTACGTC.

This clonotype was seen a few times. The rearrangement uses TRBV7-3 and TRBJ2-3; the match to TRBD2 covers 10 bases. Germline CDR1 SGHTA, CDR2 FQGTGA. The V and J ends lost 2 bases and 4 bases, in that order; junction bases with no gene match: 6. This CDR3 has 16 residues. The DNA of the CDR3 is TGTGCCAGCAGCTTATACGCTAGCGGGAGCCCAGATACGCAGTATTTT. Its protein product is CASSLYASGSPDTQYF.

This clonotype showed up many times. V gene TRBV5-5 combines with J gene TRBJ1-1; D uncertain. This CDR3 has 14 residues. The V gene lost 4 bases and the J gene lost 0 bases, with 10 bases spanning the gap. CDR1 is SGHKS, CDR2 YYEKEE, per germline (reference sequence). The CDR3 sequence: CASSAGILNTEAFF. CDR3 nucleotide sequence: TGTGCCAGCAGCGCCGGGATATTGAACACTGAAGCTTTCTTT.